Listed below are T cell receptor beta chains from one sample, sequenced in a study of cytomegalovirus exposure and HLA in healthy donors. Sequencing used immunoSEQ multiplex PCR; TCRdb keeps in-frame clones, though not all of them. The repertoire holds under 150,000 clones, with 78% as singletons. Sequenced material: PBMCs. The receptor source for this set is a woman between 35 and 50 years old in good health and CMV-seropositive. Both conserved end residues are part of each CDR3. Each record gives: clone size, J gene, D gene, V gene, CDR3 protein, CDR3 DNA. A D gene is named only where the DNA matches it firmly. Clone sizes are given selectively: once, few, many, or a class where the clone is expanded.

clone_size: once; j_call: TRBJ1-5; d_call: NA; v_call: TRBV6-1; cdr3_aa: CAAGATLGGNQPQHF; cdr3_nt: TGTGCCGCCGGAGCCACTCTGGGTGGCAATCAGCCCCAGCATTTT
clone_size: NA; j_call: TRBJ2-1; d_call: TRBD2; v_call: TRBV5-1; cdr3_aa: CASSFSGSTYNEQFF; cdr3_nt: TGCGCCAGCAGTTTTAGCGGGAGCACCTACAATGAGCAGTTCTTC
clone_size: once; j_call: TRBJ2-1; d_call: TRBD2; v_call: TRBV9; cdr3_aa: CASSGGGLAGYNEQFF; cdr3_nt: TGTGCCAGCAGCGGAGGCGGACTAGCGGGTTACAATGAGCAGTTCTTC
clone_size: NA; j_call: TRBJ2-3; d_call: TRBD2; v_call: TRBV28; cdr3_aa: CASSSQREGTDTQYF; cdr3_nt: TGTGCCAGCAGTTCTCAGCGGGAGGGCACAGATACGCAGTATTTT
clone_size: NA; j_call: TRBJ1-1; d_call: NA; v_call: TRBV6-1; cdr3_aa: CASRAYTEAFF; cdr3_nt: TGTGCCAGCAGGGCCTACACTGAAGCTTTCTTT
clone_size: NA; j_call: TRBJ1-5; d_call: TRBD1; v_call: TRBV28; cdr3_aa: CASSPQDRAKPQHF; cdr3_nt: TGTGCCAGCAGTCCCCAAGACAGGGCGAAGCCCCAGCATTTT
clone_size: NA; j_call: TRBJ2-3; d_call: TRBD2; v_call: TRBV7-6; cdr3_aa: CASSLGAGGPGTDTQYF; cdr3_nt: TGTGCCAGCAGCTTAGGAGCGGGAGGGCCCGGCACAGATACGCAGTATTTT
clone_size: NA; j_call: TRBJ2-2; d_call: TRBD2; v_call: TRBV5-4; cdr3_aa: CASRQGLAKRGNTGELFF; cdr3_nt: TGTGCCAGCAGGCAAGGACTAGCGAAACGCGGGAACACCGGGGAGCTGTTTTTT
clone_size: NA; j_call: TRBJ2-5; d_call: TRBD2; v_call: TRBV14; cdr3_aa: CASSGWGLATGTQYF; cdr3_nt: TGTGCCAGCAGCGGTTGGGGACTAGCGACAGGGACCCAGTACTTC
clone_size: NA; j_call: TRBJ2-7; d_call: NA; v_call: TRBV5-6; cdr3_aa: CASSLGHYEQYF; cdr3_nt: TGTGCCAGCAGTTTGGGGCACTACGAGCAGTACTTC
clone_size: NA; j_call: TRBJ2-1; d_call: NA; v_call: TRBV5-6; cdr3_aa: CASSFYRPTEQFF; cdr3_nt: TGTGCCAGCAGCTTCTATCGCCCCACTGAGCAGTTCTTC
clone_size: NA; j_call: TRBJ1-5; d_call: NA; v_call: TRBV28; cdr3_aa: CASTLGGFWNQPQHF; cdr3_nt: TGTGCCAGCACTCTGGGGGGGTTTTGGAATCAGCCCCAGCATTTT
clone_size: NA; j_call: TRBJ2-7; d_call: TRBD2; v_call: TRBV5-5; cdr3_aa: CASSWLAGSYEQYF; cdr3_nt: TGTGCCAGCTCCTGGCTAGCGGGATCTTACGAGCAGTACTTC
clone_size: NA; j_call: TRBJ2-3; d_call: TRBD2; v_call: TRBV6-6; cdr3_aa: CASSYPRGLAVTQYF; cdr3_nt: TGTGCCAGCAGTTACCCCAGGGGACTAGCAGTTACGCAGTATTTT
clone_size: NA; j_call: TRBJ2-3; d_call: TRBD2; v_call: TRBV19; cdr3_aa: CATYLAGTDTQYF; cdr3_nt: TGTGCCACTTATCTAGCGGGCACAGATACGCAGTATTTT
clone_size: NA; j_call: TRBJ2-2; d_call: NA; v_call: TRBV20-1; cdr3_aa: CSARRAGELFF; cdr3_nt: TGCAGTGCTAGACGGGCCGGGGAGCTGTTTTTT
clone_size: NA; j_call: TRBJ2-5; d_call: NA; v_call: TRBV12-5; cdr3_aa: CASAPTTQETQYF; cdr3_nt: TGTGCTAGTGCCCCCACGACTCAAGAGACCCAGTACTTC
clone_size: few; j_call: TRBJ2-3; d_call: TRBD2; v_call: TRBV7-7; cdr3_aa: CASSFRTSPTDTQYF; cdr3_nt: TGTGCTAGCAGCTTCCGGACTAGCCCGACAGATACGCAGTATTTT
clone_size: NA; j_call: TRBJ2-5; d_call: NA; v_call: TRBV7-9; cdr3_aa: CASSLGPGLQETQYF; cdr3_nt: TGTGCCAGCAGCTTGGGGCCTGGCCTCCAAGAGACCCAGTACTTC
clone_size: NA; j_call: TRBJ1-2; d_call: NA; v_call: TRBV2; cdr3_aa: CASSGRSGNGYTF; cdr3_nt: TGTGCCAGCAGTGGGAGGTCAGGCAATGGCTACACCTTC
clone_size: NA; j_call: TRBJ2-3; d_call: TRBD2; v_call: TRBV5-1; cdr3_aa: CASSPAPSGRRTDTQYF; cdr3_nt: TGCGCCAGCAGCCCTGCTCCTAGCGGGCGACGCACAGATACGCAGTATTTT
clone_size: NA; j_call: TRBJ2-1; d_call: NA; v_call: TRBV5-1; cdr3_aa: CASSLEVNRNEQFF; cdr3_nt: TGCGCCAGCAGCTTGGAGGTTAACAGGAATGAGCAGTTCTTC
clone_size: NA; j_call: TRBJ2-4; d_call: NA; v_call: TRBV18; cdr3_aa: CASSPPSGIGDIQYF; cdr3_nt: TGTGCCAGCTCACCACCGTCAGGGATAGGGGACATTCAGTACTTC
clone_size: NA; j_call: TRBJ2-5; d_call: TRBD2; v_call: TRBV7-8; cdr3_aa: CASSSRLAGIQETQYF; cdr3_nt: TGTGCCAGCAGCTCAAGACTAGCGGGAATCCAAGAGACCCAGTACTTC
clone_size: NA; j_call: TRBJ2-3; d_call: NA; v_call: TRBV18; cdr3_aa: CASSPLIADRTDTQYF; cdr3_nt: TGTGCCAGCTCACCACTAATAGCGGACCGCACAGATACGCAGTATTTT
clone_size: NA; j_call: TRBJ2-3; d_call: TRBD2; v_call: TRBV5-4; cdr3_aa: CASSFILAGGGADTQYF; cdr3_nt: TGTGCCAGCAGCTTCATTCTAGCGGGAGGGGGTGCAGATACGCAGTATTTT
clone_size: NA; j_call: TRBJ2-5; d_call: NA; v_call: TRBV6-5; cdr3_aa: CASSYSTQTGTQYF; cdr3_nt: TGTGCCAGCAGTTACTCGACACAAACAGGGACCCAGTACTTC
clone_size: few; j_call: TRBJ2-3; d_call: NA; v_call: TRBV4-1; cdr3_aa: CASSQFFGGTDTQYF; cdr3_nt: TGCGCCAGCAGCCAATTTTTCGGGGGTACAGATACGCAGTATTTT
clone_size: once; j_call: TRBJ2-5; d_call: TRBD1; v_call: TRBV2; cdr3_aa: CASSRTGGMETQYF; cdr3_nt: TGTGCCAGCAGCAGGACAGGGGGCATGGAGACCCAGTACTTC
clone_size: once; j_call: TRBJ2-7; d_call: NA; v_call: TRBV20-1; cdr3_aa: CSARSGYEQYF; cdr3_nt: TGCAGTGCTAGGTCGGGTTACGAGCAGTACTTC
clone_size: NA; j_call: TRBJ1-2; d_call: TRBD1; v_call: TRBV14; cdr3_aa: CASSHSGGNGYTF; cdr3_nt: TGTGCCAGCAGCCATTCAGGGGGCAATGGCTACACCTTC
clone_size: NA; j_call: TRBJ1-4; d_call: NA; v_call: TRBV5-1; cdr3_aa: CASSLSDTETEKLFF; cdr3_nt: TGCGCCAGCAGCTTGTCGGACACCGAGACTGAAAAACTGTTTTTT
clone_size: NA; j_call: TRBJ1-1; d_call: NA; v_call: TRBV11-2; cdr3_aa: CASSLGRAAFF; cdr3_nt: TGTGCCAGCAGCTTAGGGAGGGCGGCTTTCTTT
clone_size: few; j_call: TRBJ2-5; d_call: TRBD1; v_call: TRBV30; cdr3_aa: CAWSSQSRGETQYF; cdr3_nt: TGTGCCTGGAGTTCCCAAAGCAGGGGGGAGACCCAGTACTTC
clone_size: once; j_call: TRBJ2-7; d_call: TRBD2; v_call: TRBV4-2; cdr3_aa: CASSQDQGREYEQYF; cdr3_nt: TGTGCCAGCAGCCAAGATCAAGGGCGGGAGTACGAGCAGTACTTC
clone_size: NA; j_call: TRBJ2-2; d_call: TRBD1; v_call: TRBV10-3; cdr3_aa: CAISERQGAYGELFF; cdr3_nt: TGTGCCATCAGTGAGAGGCAGGGGGCATACGGGGAGCTGTTTTTT
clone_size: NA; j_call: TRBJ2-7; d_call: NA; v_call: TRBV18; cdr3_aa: CASSPLRDTYEQYF; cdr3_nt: TGTGCCAGCTCACCACTCCGGGACACCTACGAGCAGTACTTC
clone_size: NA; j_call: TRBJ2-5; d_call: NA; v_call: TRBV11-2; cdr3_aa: CASSFGGEETQYF; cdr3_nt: TGTGCCAGCAGCTTCGGCGGGGAAGAGACCCAGTACTTC
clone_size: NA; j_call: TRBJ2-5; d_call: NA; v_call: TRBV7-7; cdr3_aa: CASSLGGSLYQETQYF; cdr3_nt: TGTGCTAGCAGCTTAGGCGGATCCCTGTACCAAGAGACCCAGTACTTC
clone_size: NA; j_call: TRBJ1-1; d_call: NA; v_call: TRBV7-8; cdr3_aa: CASSLTRSTEAFF; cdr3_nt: TGTGCCAGCAGCTTAACCAGATCCACTGAAGCTTTCTTT
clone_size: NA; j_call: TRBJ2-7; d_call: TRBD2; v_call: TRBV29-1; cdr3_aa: CSVEASGSSYEQYF; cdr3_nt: TGCAGCGTTGAAGCTAGCGGGAGCTCCTACGAGCAGTACTTC
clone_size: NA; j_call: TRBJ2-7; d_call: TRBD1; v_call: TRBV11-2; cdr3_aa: CASSLDPPRGSRYEQYF; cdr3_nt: TGTGCCAGCAGCTTAGACCCGCCCAGGGGGAGCAGGTACGAGCAGTACTTC
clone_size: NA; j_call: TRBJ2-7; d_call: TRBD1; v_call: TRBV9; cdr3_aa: CASSVKTGGSYEQYF; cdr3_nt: TGTGCCAGCAGCGTAAAGACAGGGGGCTCCTACGAGCAGTACTTC
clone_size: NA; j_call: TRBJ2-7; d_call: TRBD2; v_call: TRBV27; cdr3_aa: CASSLWLAGHHEQYF; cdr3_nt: TGTGCCAGCAGTTTATGGCTAGCGGGACACCACGAGCAGTACTTC
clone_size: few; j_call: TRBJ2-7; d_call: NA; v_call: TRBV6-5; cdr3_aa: CASSLGPTYEQYF; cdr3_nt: TGTGCCAGCAGTTTGGGCCCTACCTACGAGCAGTACTTC
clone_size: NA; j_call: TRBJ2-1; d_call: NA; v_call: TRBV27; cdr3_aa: CASTLRGRPNEQFF; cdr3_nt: TGTGCCAGCACCCTTAGAGGTCGCCCGAATGAGCAGTTCTTC
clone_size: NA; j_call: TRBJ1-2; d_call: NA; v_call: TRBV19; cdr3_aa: CAGMFNSMFYGYTF; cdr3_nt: TGTGCCGGTATGTTCAACTCCATGTTCTATGGCTACACCTTC
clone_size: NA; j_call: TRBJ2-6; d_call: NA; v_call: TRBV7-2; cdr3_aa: CASSLERSVGAWANVLTF; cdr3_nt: TGTGCCAGCAGCTTAGAACGGTCGGTTGGGGCCTGGGCCAACGTCCTGACTTTC
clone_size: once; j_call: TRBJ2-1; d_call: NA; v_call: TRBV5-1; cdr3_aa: CASSQGRPGEQFF; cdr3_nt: TGCGCCAGCAGCCAGGGGCGGCCCGGGGAGCAGTTCTTC
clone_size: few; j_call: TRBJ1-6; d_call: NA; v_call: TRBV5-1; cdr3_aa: CASSLGRQDNSPLHF; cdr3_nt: TGCGCCAGCAGCTTGGGACGTCAGGATAATTCACCCCTCCACTTT
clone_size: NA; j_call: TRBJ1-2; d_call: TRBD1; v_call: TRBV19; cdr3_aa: CASRDRGHDYGYTF; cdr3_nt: TGTGCCAGTCGGGACAGGGGGCACGACTATGGCTACACCTTC
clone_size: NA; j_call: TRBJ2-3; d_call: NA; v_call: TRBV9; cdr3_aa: CASSVEGLHTDTQYF; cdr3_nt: TGTGCCAGCAGCGTAGAGGGACTGCACACAGATACGCAGTATTTT